This entry is about one T cell receptor (beta chain). The data were taken from a study of blood T cell repertoires in COVID-19. About the research overall: The analysed material was cDNA or gDNA that came from T cells, B-cell-depleted T cells, or PBMCs.

Germline CDR1 is KGHSH and CDR2 is LQKENI. Trimming stripped 4 bases from V and 5 bases from J, with 5 bases between. The CDR3 has 11 residues. Seattle's cohort entered during active infection and was followed longitudinally. As processed by the authors: By means of reference gene primer amplification, nucleated cell counts were estimated. Sequenced by immunoSEQ multiplex PCR; TCRdb stores in-frame clones only, minus some. The DNA was the basis for D and trimming; V, J and clone size are from that table. This repertoire shows roughly 260,000 clones, about 90% found once; its top ten account for just over 2.5%.

The sample comprised peripheral blood. This rearrangement joins TRBV18 to TRBJ1-2; D is perhaps TRBD1 (5 bases). The sequence was obtained from a person aged 18 to 35 with COVID-19, enrolled during active disease. Written as DNA, the CDR3 is TGTGCCAGCTCACAGGGGTATGGCTACACCTTC. It translates to CASSQGYGYTF.